This T cell receptor beta chain derives from a study of T cell clonality in common variable immunodeficiency. Points from the study as a whole: In common variable immunodeficiency, TCR beta chains reportedly carried fewer deletions and N-nucleotide insertions.

Both groups were predominantly of Caucasian heritage. For at least one year, all CVID subjects received replacement immunoglobulin. CVID subjects were neither ill nor on immunomodulatory or immunosuppressive medication at sampling. The table lists this clone with many counts. Its cognate antigen is unknown. The read stops 3 residues short of the end of the CDR3; the missing end is completed from the germline J gene. The CDR3 spans 17 residues. The V and J ends lost 6 bases and 0 bases, in that order; junction bases with no gene match: 9. Germline values: CDR1 MNHEY, CDR2 SMNVEV (reference sequence). Sequencing input was equivalent genomic DNA from CVID and controls. The repertoire was sequenced with immunoSEQ multiplex PCR; TCRdb's copy has only in-frame clones and lacks some. The specimen has approximately 10,000 clones, none found just once.

The chain links TRBV27 to TRBJ1-5, with 9 bases lining up with TRBD1. Sequencing was performed on peripheral blood mononuclear cells. This TCR came from a human donor with common variable immunodeficiency. The covered CDR3 bases are TGTGCCAGCAGCCGTTACGGGACAGGGTATAGCAATCAGCCC. This codes for CASSRYGTGYSNQP. The full CDR3 reads CASSRYGTGYSNQPQHF.